The rows below give T cell receptor beta chains drawn from one sample of a study of T cells after yellow fever vaccination. Each CDR3 protein gets one entry after TCRdb re-called the 5' RACE reads with MiXCR. The sample has around 340,000 distinct CDR3 sequences, more than 8.5% seen once. The sequences come from PBMCs, collected on the day of the first yellow fever vaccination. The receptors were sampled from a man aged 18 to 29 who received the YFV17D yellow fever vaccine. Each CDR3 is given with its conserved first and last residue. Fields, in order: V gene, J gene, CDR3 protein.

TRBV7-2	TRBJ1-5	CASSLWSRGNQPQHF
TRBV4-1	TRBJ2-7	CASSQGFGSSYEQYF
TRBV12-3/TRBV12-4	TRBJ2-3	CASSLGAALDTQYF
TRBV10-3	TRBJ1-6	CAISESIGNGNSPLHF
TRBV12-3/TRBV12-4	TRBJ2-3	CASRAIRGTDTQYF
TRBV5-1	TRBJ2-1	CASSIRVNEQFF
TRBV4-3	TRBJ2-4	CASSQELKNIQYF
TRBV12-5	TRBJ2-5	CASGRSGGVQETQYF
TRBV7-2	TRBJ2-3	CASGGTGRTDTQYF
TRBV4-2	TRBJ2-1	CASSHSSGLSSYNEQFF
TRBV20-1	TRBJ1-2	CSARTVEYGYTF
TRBV25-1	TRBJ2-4	CASTAGGTGEWTKNIQYF
TRBV4-1	TRBJ1-3	CASSQGTGGSSGNTIYF
TRBV9	TRBJ1-1	CASSPRGVDTEAFF
TRBV5-1	TRBJ2-5	CASTDREPQETQYF
TRBV6-1	TRBJ1-5	CASSETEHQPQHF
TRBV5-5	TRBJ2-1	CASSLQPRYENEQFF
TRBV6-5	TRBJ2-3	CASSYSTERGTDTQYF
TRBV20-1	TRBJ1-1	CSAPGQANTEAFF
TRBV7-3	TRBJ1-1	CASSYAGGAYEAFF
TRBV7-9	TRBJ2-3	CASSGAPDTQYF
TRBV9	TRBJ1-2	CASSVEGVGYTF
TRBV5-1	TRBJ2-5	CASSPTGTGEETQYF
TRBV5-6	TRBJ2-3	CASSLFYSLPGFTDTQYF
TRBV12-3/TRBV12-4	TRBJ2-2	CASSQLRGTGELFF
TRBV6-1	TRBJ2-5	CASSKGSAGGNQETQYF
TRBV15	TRBJ2-3	CATSRSRLSTDTQYF
TRBV20-1	TRBJ2-3	CSAALAGGGAATQYF
TRBV7-2	TRBJ2-2	CASSYAGTLNTGELFF
TRBV19	TRBJ2-1	CASSRDRGNLYNEQFF
TRBV14	TRBJ1-4	CASSQQFHRVEEKLFF
TRBV6-1	TRBJ2-1	CASGRDNSYNEQFF
TRBV20-1	TRBJ2-1	CSARASIAGGYNEQFF
TRBV5-1	TRBJ2-2	CASRNGPGPNTGELFF
TRBV30	TRBJ2-3	CAWRGWRGWRTDTQYF
TRBV20-1	TRBJ1-5	CSASNNQPQHF
TRBV4-2	TRBJ2-7	CASNPSGGRNAGEQYF
TRBV4-3	TRBJ1-2	CASSQRAGTLGTF
TRBV19	TRBJ2-7	CASSIDGYEQYF
TRBV7-9	TRBJ1-1	CASSLEQGGTEAFF
TRBV28	TRBJ2-3	CASSGWVLTDTQYF
TRBV10-3	TRBJ1-2	CAISESGQGSNYGYTF
TRBV10-3	TRBJ2-3	CAISQSTGRTDTQYF